This passage covers 30 T cell receptor beta chains from one sample sequenced in a study of shared clonotypes between healthy human individuals (dated by TCRdb to the early 2020s). For the CD8 naive samples, CD45RO-negative cells were positively selected for CCR7, yielding a CD45RA+CCR7+ population from which TemRA cells were excluded. The library relied on the immunoSEQ multiplex PCR assay. The source is immuneACCESS, and TCRdb retained only in-frame sequences with V and J called. Part of the clones is not carried over; for the studies checked, unresolved V genes explain less than half of this, and the remainder is unexplained. The sample table holds 1.5 million to 2.5 million clones, of which approximately 95% were seen once. Of the sample, roughly 1% is held by the ten largest clones. Specimen: naive CD8+ T cells sorted from blood. The sample's cell subset or site label is to be understood as: CD45RA+CCR7+. The receptor source for this set is a man between 18 and 35 years old in good health.

This chain uses TRBV5-1 with TRBJ2-1; D uncertain. V gave up 4 bases and J gave up 4 bases, with 15 bases separating them. The CDR3 extends over 15 amino acids. Germline values: CDR1 SGHRS, CDR2 YFSETQ. CDR3 loop: CASSLPTTAYNEQFF. The DNA of the CDR3 is TGCGCCAGCAGCCTGCCAACCACAGCATACAATGAGCAGTTCTTC.

The CDR3 DNA reads TGTGCCAGCAGTTTGGAGGGTCACTATGGCTACACCTTC. Protein sequence: CASSLEGHYGYTF. This chain joins TRBV27 and TRBJ1-2; D is unclear. With 3 bases removed from V and 3 bases from J, the gap between germline ends came to 8 bases. Germline values: CDR1 MNHEY, CDR2 SMNVEV (reference sequence). The CDR3 consists of 13 residues.

This clone was seen a single time. This chain links TRBV5-6 with TRBJ2-1; maybe TRBD1 (6 bases). Trimming removed 0 bases from V and 1 base from J, with 11 bases in between. The germline gives CDR1 SGHDT, CDR2 YYEEEE. The CDR3 extends over 16 amino acids. CDR3 DNA sequence: TGTGCCAGCAGCTTGGCTGGGGGCGCTTCCTACAATGAGCAGTTCTTC. It specifies CASSLAGGASYNEQFF.

This chain uses TRBV11-3 with TRBJ1-1; TRBD1 might be the D (6 bases). The CDR3 loop spans 14 amino acids. CDR1 is SGHNT, CDR2 YENEEA, per germline. Trimming took off 5 bases at V and 3 bases at J, with 13 bases between the two ends. CDR3 region: CASSPRGAYTEAFF. CDR3 in DNA: TGTGCCAGCAGCCCGCGGGGGGCGTACACTGAAGCTTTCTTT.

This clone was detected once. The rearrangement joins TRBV29-1 to TRBJ2-7, with 9 bases identical to TRBD1. Germline trimming cut 6 bases from V and 6 bases from J; bases unmatched to any gene: 15. The length of the CDR3 is 15 residues. Looked up from germline, CDR1 is SQVTM and CDR2 is ANQGSEA. The CDR3: CSVRPGTGLRGEQYF. CDR3 DNA: TGCAGCGTGAGACCGGGGACAGGGTTACGAGGCGAGCAGTACTTC.

Details on this clone: Distinct nucleotide sequences in the sample also encode this CDR3. The chain joins TRBV4-1 to TRBJ2-3, with D possibly matching TRBD2 (5 bases). The CDR3 spans 15 residues. Germline CDR1 and CDR2: MGHRA and YSYEKL. Deletions cut 0 bases from V and 3 bases from J, with 10 bases between. CDR3 sequence reads: CASSQEGGGTDTQYF. In DNA form, the CDR3 reads TGCGCCAGCAGCCAAGAAGGAGGAGGAACAGATACGCAGTATTTT.

Comments on this clone: Other DNA sequences in this sample translate to the same CDR3. This chain uses TRBV6-6 with TRBJ2-7; 9 nucleotides match TRBD1. With 0 bases clipped from V and 3 bases from J, the junction kept 0 bases outside the gene matches. Per the germline V gene, CDR1 is MNHNY and CDR2 is SVGAGI (reference sequence). CDR3 size: 14 residues. DNA for the CDR3: TGTGCCAGCAGTTACTCGGGACAGGGCTACGAGCAGTACTTC. As protein: CASSYSGQGYEQYF.

This chain links TRBV9 with TRBJ2-3, with 9 bases that match TRBD2. The germline V gene has CDR1 SGDLS and CDR2 YYNGEE. J gave up 0 bases and V 4 bases, and 9 bases lay outside the gene matches. The CDR3 is made up of 17 amino acids. Written as DNA, the CDR3 is TGTGCCAGCAGCCCGTTGACTAGCGGTATTAGCACAGATACGCAGTATTTT. This sequence encodes CASSPLTSGISTDTQYF.

This chain connects TRBV2 to TRBJ1-5; D gene ambiguous. Per germline, CDR1 SNHLY and CDR2 FYNNEI. Deletions cut 3 bases from V and 1 base from J, with 13 bases between. The CDR3 sequence is 16 residues long. This CDR3 reads CASSDSRGYSNQPQHF. In DNA form, the CDR3 reads TGTGCCAGCAGTGACTCCCGGGGTTACAGCAATCAGCCCCAGCATTTT. Complete variable domain (other parts from reference TRBV2 and TRBJ1-5): EPEVTQTPSHQVTQMGQEVILRCVPISNHLYFYWYRQILGQKVEFLVSFYNNEISEKSEIFDDQFSVERPDGSNFTLKIRSTKLEDSAMYFCASSDSRGYSNQPQHFGDGTRLSIL.

The chain joins TRBV28 to TRBJ2-2, with D uncertain. This CDR3 comprises 14 residues. V shed 8 bases and J shed 2 bases, with 12 bases lying between them. Germline V gives CDR1 MDHEN, CDR2 SYDVKM. This CDR3 reads CASRFRLNTGELFF. For the CDR3, the DNA is TGTGCCAGCCGATTTAGGTTAAACACCGGGGAGCTGTTTTTT. The complete variable domain, with remaining parts taken from reference TRBV28 and TRBJ2-2, reads DVKVTQSSRYLVKRTGEKVFLECVQDMDHENMFWYRQDPGLGLRLIYFSYDVKMKEKGDIPEGYSVSREKKERFSLILESASTNQTSMYLCASRFRLNTGELFFGEGSRLTVL.

V is TRBV9 and J is TRBJ1-1, with D perhaps TRBD1 (6 bases). The CDR3 spans 13 residues. CDR1 is SGDLS, CDR2 YYNGEE, per germline. Deletions cut 7 bases from V and 0 bases from J, with 10 bases between. CDR3 DNA sequence: TGTGCCAGCGGTGGACAGCTGAACACTGAAGCTTTCTTT. Its protein is CASGGQLNTEAFF.

V usage is TRBV19 and J usage is TRBJ2-7; a possible D gene is TRBD1 (5 bases). The CDR3 extends over 14 amino acids. Germline V gene lookup returns CDR1 LNHDA and CDR2 SQIVND (reference sequence). Trimming cost V 1 base and J 4 bases, with 11 bases left between them. This CDR3 is CASSIGWGGYEQYF. Written as DNA, the CDR3 is TGTGCCAGTAGTATAGGCTGGGGCGGATACGAGCAGTACTTC.

This clone showed up just once. The chain carries TRBV27 and TRBJ1-1; no definite D call. This CDR3 spans 15 amino acids. V was clipped by 0 bases and J by 7 bases, with 15 bases between them. The germline gives CDR1 MNHEY, CDR2 SMNVEV (reference sequence). The chain's CDR3 is CASSLSMAGYGEAFF. The DNA for the CDR3 is TGTGCCAGCAGTTTATCAATGGCGGGTTATGGTGAAGCTTTCTTT.

The chain carries TRBV9 and TRBJ2-3; possible D gene TRBD2, 7 bases. From germline, CDR1 is SGDLS and CDR2 YYNGEE. This CDR3 spans 15 amino acids. Trimming stripped 3 bases from V and 4 bases from J, with 15 bases between. Here the CDR3 DNA reads TGTGCCAGCAGCGAGGGGGGGTCCTGGGCAGATACGCAGTATTTT. This encodes CASSEGGSWADTQYF.

This chain connects TRBV28 to TRBJ2-4; 7 bases are shared with TRBD1. Germline values: CDR1 MDHEN, CDR2 SYDVKM. The CDR3 has 13 residues. J gave up 8 bases and V 3 bases, and 4 bases lay outside the gene matches. In DNA form, the CDR3 reads TGTGCCAGCAGTTTGACAGGGTGGGACATTCAGTACTTC. Protein sequence: CASSLTGWDIQYF.

V usage is TRBV2 and J usage is TRBJ2-4, with D perhaps matching TRBD1 (5 bases). V was cut by 2 bases and J by 13 bases, with 15 bases left in between. The CDR3 extends over 13 amino acids. CDR1 is SNHLY, CDR2 FYNNEI, per germline. The CDR3, as DNA: TGTGCCAGCAGTGAACCCCCAGGGAAGGAACAGTACTTC. Translation gives CASSEPPGKEQYF.

The gene calls are TRBV14 and TRBJ2-1, with D perhaps matching TRBD1 or TRBD2 (5 bases each). The CDR3 extends over 16 amino acids. V lost 1 base, J lost 5 bases, and 15 bases lay in between. Germline-derived CDR1 and CDR2 are SGHDN and FVKESK. CDR3 sequence reads: CASSQAVSLGDNEQFF. DNA for the CDR3: TGTGCCAGCAGCCAAGCGGTGAGCTTGGGGGACAATGAGCAGTTCTTC.

Points on this clone: In the same sample, other DNA sequences code for this CDR3. CDR3 in DNA: TGTGCCAGCAGTTTAGGACAGGGTAATCAGCCCCAGCATTTT. It translates to CASSLGQGNQPQHF. This chain links TRBV28 with TRBJ1-5; TRBD1 agrees at 8 bases. The CDR3 contains 14 residues. Per germline, CDR1 MDHEN and CDR2 SYDVKM. The junction had 1 base not matched to a gene; V was cut back by 2 bases and J by 4 bases. The whole variable domain, filled in from reference TRBV28 and TRBJ1-5, reads DVKVTQSSRYLVKRTGEKVFLECVQDMDHENMFWYRQDPGLGLRLIYFSYDVKMKEKGDIPEGYSVSREKKERFSLILESASTNQTSMYLCASSLGQGNQPQHFGDGTRLSIL.

This clone was observed a single time. The chain employs TRBV4-1 and TRBJ1-2, with TRBD1 identical over 10 bases. The V gene end was trimmed by 0 bases and the J gene end by 4 bases; junction bases not matched to a gene: 14. Germline CDR1 is MGHRA and CDR2 is YSYEKL. The CDR3 is 19 residues long. Here the CDR3 reads CASSQDMGTGDYFLYGYTF. CDR3 coding DNA: TGCGCCAGCAGCCAAGATATGGGGACAGGGGACTATTTCCTCTATGGCTACACCTTC.

The chain couples TRBV15 to TRBJ2-7; 7 nucleotides agree with TRBD1. J was trimmed by 4 bases and V by 1 base; bases with no gene match: 7. The germline V gene has CDR1 LNHNV and CDR2 YYDKDF (reference sequence). CDR3 length: 15 amino acids. The CDR3 is CATSRASGTAYEQYF. The CDR3 coding sequence is TGTGCCACCAGCAGAGCCTCCGGGACAGCTTACGAGCAGTACTTC.

This clone was seen a single time. The chain couples TRBV7-3 to TRBJ2-7; 7 bases map to TRBD1. The V gene's germline CDR1 is SGHTA and CDR2 FQGTGA. V was pared by 5 bases and J by 3 bases, with 10 bases of the junction left unmatched. The CDR3 consists of 15 residues. In nucleotides, the CDR3 is TGTGCCAGCAGCCCAAGACAGGGTCCTTTCTACGAGCAGTACTTC. This encodes CASSPRQGPFYEQYF.

The V call is TRBV11-2, the J call TRBJ2-7, with TRBD2 identical over 12 bases. With 3 bases clipped from V and 5 bases from J, the junction kept 8 bases outside the gene matches. The CDR3 is 16 residues long. Germline loops: CDR1 SGHAT, CDR2 FQNNGV. The CDR3 DNA is TGTGCCAGCAGCTTGGAGACTAGCGGGAGTAAGGACGAGCAGTACTTC. It yields the protein CASSLETSGSKDEQYF.

The chain carries TRBV9 and TRBJ2-6; no clear D gene. The V gene's germline CDR1 is SGDLS and CDR2 YYNGEE. The length of the CDR3 is 12 residues. Deletions cut 0 bases from V and 8 bases from J, with 3 bases between. The CDR3 region has the DNA TGTGCCAGCAGCGTAGGGACCAACGTCCTGACTTTC. Amino acids: CASSVGTNVLTF. Combining the CDR3 with reference TRBV9 and TRBJ2-6 gives the whole variable domain DSGVTQTPKHLITATGQRVTLRCSPRSGDLSVYWYQQSLDQGLQFLIQYYNGEERAKGNILERFSAQQFPDLHSELNLSSLELGDSALYFCASSVGTNVLTFGAGSRLTVL.

The chain carries TRBV18 and TRBJ1-1; D is unclear. V lost 0 bases and J 0 bases, leaving 11 bases between the germline ends. The CDR3 runs 16 residues. The germline V gene has CDR1 KGHSH and CDR2 LQKENI. In nucleotides, the CDR3 is TGTGCCAGCTCACCACCGTCTGTATTCATGAACACTGAAGCTTTCTTT. Translated: CASSPPSVFMNTEAFF.

This chain uses TRBV6-1 with TRBJ2-2; D is uncertain. From germline, CDR1 is MNHNS and CDR2 SASEGT. The CDR3 contains 16 residues. V lost 4 bases and J lost 0, with 12 bases in between. The CDR3 is CASSARYITNTGELFF. CDR3 coding DNA: TGTGCCAGCAGTGCTAGGTACATAACGAACACCGGGGAGCTGTTTTTT.

The CDR3 sequence is CASSLILNTEAFF. In DNA form, the CDR3 reads TGTGCCAGCAGCTTAATCCTGAACACTGAAGCTTTCTTT. The rearrangement joins TRBV13 to TRBJ1-1; D is unresolved. The germline V gene has CDR1 PRHDT and CDR2 FYEKMQ (reference sequence). V lost 2 bases and J lost 0, with 4 bases in between. This CDR3 spans 13 amino acids.

The chain has TRBV4-1 and TRBJ1-5; D gene ambiguous. The CDR3 runs to 13 residues. V was pared by 3 bases and J by 4 bases, with 7 bases between. Germline V lookup: CDR1 MGHRA, CDR2 YSYEKL. The CDR3 loop reads CASSQQENQPQHF. For the CDR3, the DNA is TGCGCCAGCAGCCAGCAGGAAAATCAGCCCCAGCATTTT.

This clone was picked up one time. The V call is TRBV7-9, the J call TRBJ2-7; D is possibly TRBD1 (6 bases). Trimming took 9 bases from V and 2 from J, leaving 20 bases between them. From germline, CDR1 is SEHNR and CDR2 FQNEAQ (reference sequence). The CDR3 runs to 15 residues. CDR3 amino acids: CASSPRTGTTYEQYF. CDR3 nucleotide sequence: TGTGCCAGTTCCCCAAGAACAGGGACCACCTACGAGCAGTACTTC.

The chain is built from TRBV2 and TRBJ1-1; D remains unclear. The CDR3 totals 11 residues. Deletions cut 8 bases from V and 3 bases from J, with 7 bases between. From germline, CDR1 is SNHLY and CDR2 FYNNEI. CDR3 protein: CASERDTEAFF. For the CDR3, the DNA is TGTGCCAGCGAGAGGGACACTGAAGCTTTCTTT.

The chain carries TRBV19 and TRBJ1-2; the match to TRBD1 covers 9 bases. CDR3 length: 14 residues. The germline gives CDR1 LNHDA, CDR2 SQIVND (reference sequence). With V trimmed by 5 bases and J by 3 bases, 4 bases remained unmatched. The CDR3 bases are TGTGCCAGTAGTTTCTGGACAGGGGACTATGGCTACACCTTC. Translating gives CASSFWTGDYGYTF.